In its sample, the clone carrying this TCR beta chain was seen a few times. What it binds is not known. The data stem from a study of Ad26.COV2.S vaccination and SARS-CoV-2 variants. Overall study: Enrollment placed the donor in the COV1001 Ad26.COV2.S trial arm. Administration of Ad26.COV2.S was intramuscular, either once or twice 56 days apart. Study-wide points: Substantial breadth was reportedly displayed by spike-specific CD8+ and CD4+ T cell responses after vaccination.

Treatment of the sample: approximately 18 received Ad26.COV2.S at low or high dose, single or two shots; 5 received placebo; per-sample allocation not given. Material that was analyzed had been drawn on day 63 after the first vaccine or placebo injection. Wuhan-strain spike was delivered by a replication-incompetent Ad26 vector. Assay used: immunoSEQ multiplex PCR; TCRdb lists only in-frame clones, some missing. Of under 250,000 clones in the sample, 70% to 90% are singletons; the top ten hold 2.5% to 3.5%. V gave up 2 bases and J gave up 4 bases, with 17 bases separating them. Germline loops: CDR1 MNHEY, CDR2 SVGEGT. The CDR3 is 16 amino acids.

V gene TRBV6-2 or TRBV6-3 combines with J gene TRBJ1-2, with no clear D. The receptor comes from a person between 18 and 59 years old who received the Ad26.COV2.S COVID-19 vaccine or a placebo. This specimen consisted of peripheral blood, obtained in a trial of Ad26.COV2.S vaccine versus placebo. The chain's CDR3 is CASSYKEPHGGYGYTF. The DNA for the CDR3 is TGTGCCAGCAGTTACAAGGAACCACACGGAGGCTATGGCTACACCTTC.